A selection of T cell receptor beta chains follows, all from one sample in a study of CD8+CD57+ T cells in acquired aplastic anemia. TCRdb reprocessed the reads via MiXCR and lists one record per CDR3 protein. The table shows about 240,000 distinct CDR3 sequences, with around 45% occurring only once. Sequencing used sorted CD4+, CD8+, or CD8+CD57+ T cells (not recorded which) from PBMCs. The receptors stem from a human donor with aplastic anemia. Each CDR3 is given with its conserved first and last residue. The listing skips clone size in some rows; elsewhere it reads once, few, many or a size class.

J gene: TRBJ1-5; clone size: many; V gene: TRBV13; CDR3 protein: CASSFSGVGQPQHF
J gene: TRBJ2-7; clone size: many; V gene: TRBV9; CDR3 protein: CASSVEGTSLYEQYF
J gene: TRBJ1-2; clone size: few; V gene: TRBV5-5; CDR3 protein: CASSFLRGKDSFFNYGYTF
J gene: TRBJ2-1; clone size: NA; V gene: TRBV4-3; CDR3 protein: CASSQDPLGGLAGEEQFF
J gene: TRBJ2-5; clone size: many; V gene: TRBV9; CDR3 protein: CASTLGGGAEETQYF
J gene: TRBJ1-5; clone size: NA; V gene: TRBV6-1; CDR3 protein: CASSEDNFNQPQHF
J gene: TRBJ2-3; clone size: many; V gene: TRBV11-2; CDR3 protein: CASSLTGVDTQYF
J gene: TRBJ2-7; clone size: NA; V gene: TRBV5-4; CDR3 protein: CAWRQGSPYEQYF
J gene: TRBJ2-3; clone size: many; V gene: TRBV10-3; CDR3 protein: CAISEIRGGPDTQYF
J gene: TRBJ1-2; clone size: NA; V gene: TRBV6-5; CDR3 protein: CASSGIGDYYTF
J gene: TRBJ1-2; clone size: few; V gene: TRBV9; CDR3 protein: CASSERPDRAFYYGYTF
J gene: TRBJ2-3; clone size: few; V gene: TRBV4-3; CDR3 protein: CASSQDGGPADTQYF
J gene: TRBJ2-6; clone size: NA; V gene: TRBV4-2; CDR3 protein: CASSLGPGAGANVLTF
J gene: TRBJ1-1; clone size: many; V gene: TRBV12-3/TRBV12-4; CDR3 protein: CASSLGVVTEAFF
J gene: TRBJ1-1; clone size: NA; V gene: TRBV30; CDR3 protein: CACVDRAGGTEAFF
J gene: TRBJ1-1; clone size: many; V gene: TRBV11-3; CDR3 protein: CASSLDLTGNTEAFF
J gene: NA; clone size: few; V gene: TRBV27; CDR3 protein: CASSLGSDTQHF
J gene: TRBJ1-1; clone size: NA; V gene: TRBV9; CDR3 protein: CASSRQTVNTEAFF
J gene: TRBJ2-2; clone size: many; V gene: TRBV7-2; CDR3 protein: CASSLHGTTNTGELFF
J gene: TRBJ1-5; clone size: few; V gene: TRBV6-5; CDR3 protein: CVSSDGGNQPQHF
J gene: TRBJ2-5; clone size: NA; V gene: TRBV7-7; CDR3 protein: CASSARSPPGGEETQYF
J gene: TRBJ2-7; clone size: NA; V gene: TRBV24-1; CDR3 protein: CATSDPTFNEQYF
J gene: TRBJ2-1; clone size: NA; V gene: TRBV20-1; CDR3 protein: CSAIGLAGEQQFF
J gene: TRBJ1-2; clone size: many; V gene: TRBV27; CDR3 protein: CASSSTGLANYGYTF
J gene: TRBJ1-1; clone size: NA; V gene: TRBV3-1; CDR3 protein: CASSQGLGRDDTEAFF
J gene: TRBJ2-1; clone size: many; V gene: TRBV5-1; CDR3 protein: CASSLLHGEGPHNEQFF
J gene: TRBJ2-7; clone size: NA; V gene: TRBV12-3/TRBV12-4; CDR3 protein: CASSPISDRRRSYEQYF
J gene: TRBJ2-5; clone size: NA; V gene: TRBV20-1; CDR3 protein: CSAKTGTSEETQYF
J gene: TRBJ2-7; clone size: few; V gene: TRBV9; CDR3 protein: CASSSAVPNKALRGEQYF
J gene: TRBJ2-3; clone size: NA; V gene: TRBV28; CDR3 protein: CASSRLAEGIADTQYF
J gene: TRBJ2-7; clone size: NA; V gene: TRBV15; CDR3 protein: CATTYGTGFHEQYF
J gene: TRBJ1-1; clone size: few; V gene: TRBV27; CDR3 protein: CASSLRETGGGNTEAFF
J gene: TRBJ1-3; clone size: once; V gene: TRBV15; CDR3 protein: CATRGFASGNTIYF
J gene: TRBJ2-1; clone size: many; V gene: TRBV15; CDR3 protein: CATSSRTGGDEQFF
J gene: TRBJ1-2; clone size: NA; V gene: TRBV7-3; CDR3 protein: CASSLISKTDGYTF
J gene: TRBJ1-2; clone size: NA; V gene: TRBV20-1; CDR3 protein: CSARFSINYGYTF
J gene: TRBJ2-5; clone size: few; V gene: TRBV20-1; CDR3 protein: CSACTPGTVFMETQYF
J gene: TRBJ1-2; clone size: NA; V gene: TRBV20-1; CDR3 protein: CSARDLVGVQDGYTF
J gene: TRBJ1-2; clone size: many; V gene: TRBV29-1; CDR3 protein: CSVEGQGAYGYTF
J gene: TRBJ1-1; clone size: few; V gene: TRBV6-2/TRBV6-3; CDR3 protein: CASKSYLGDRQNTEAFF
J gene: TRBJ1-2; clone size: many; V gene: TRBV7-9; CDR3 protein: CASSRLLEGTGSGGYTF
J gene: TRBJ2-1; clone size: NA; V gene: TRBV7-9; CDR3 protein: CASSVSSSQKFF
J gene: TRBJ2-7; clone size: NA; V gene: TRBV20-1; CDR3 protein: CSASGGPTYEQYF
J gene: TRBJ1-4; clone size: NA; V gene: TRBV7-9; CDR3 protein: CASSLSGGHLFF
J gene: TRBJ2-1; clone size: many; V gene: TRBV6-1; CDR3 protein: CASSDGTESYNEQFF
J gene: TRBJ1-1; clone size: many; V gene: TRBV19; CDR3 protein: CASSMGLLGTEAFF
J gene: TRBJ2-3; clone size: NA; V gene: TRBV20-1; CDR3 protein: CSARGERTPNTQYF
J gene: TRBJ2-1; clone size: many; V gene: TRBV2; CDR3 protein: CASRTAGGGSTYNEQFF
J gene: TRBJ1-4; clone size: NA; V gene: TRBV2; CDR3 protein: CASSDLWSPEKLFF
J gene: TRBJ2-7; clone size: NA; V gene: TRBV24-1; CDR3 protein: CATSDRVYEQYF
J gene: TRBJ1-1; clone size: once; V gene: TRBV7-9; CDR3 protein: CASSLKPGGTEAFF
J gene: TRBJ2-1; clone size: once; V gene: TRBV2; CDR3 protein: CASSGLEVPVF